This T cell receptor (beta chain) appears in the sequencing data of a study of CD8 T cells in Susac syndrome (dated 2019 in TCRdb). A note on the overall study: Of the Susac syndrome patients who were sequenced, 8 or 9 were in clinical remission while about six had clinically active disease. At blood withdrawal, Susac syndrome patients were either therapy-naive, taking corticosteroids (in some cases with IVIg as well), or taking IVIg alone. Repertoire sequencing was used to test whether CD8+ T cell activation and differentiation in Susac syndrome was antigen driven.

RNA was extracted using the RNeasy kit, and roughly 0.5 to 1 microgram was reverse transcribed with random hexamers. The immunoSEQ multiplex PCR assay, which covers 54 Vbeta and 13 Jbeta segments, was used to amplify TCR beta CDR3 regions. Bias from PCR amplification was corrected by using a synthetic template baseline for primer optimization and for computational correction. Turning to the authors' computational methods: Reads were annotated to V, D and J genes according to IMGT and were analyzed with immunoSEQ Analyzer, with only productive sequences retained. Clonality was computed as one minus Shannon entropy normalized by log2 of the number of productive unique sequences. For each patient and control, public and private clones were evaluated within the 100 most prevalent clones. Clones were defined as Susac-specific if absent from the healthy and MS cohorts, from some 1,000 published viral clones and from other ImmuneACCESS disease sequences. The public reads were reanalyzed by TCRdb: fastp trimming at Q25, MiXCR alignment, in-frame beta chains only. When rows share a CDR3 protein, they turn into one entry using the most common DNA and genes. Clone size and V and J calls follow TCRdb, not the original study. This sample is represented by some 200,000 distinct CDR3 sequences; 90% to 97% of them were singletons. The top ten clones comprise 0.075% to 0.1% of the sample.

Study-wide conclusions, independent of this receptor: The number of individuals in the TCR sequencing and HLA analysis was recognized as being relatively small. In the CD4+ T cell repertoire of Susac syndrome patients, clonal expansion was not detected.

The germline V gene specifies SGDLS as CDR1 and YYNGEE as CDR2. Compared with germline, V lacks 4 bases and J lacks 8 bases; bases without a gene match: 6. The CDR3 holds 13 amino acids from the cysteine to the phenylalanine. The kept DNA is CDR3 alone, 39 bases in frame from the first base. To note about this clonotype: Its cognate antigen has yet to be identified. No base quality values were provided; no much bigger clone lies one nucleotide off.

High-throughput TCR beta sequencing profiled peripheral blood CD8+ and CD4+ T cells from healthy donors, Susac syndrome patients and multiple sclerosis patients. The Susac syndrome patients fulfilled recently defined diagnostic criteria for either definite or probable disease. Bulk CD8+ and CD4+ T cells were purified magnetically by negative isolation, whereas CD8+ TEMRA cells were enriched by FACS. Blood was collected in EDTA tubes and processed within 24 hours, with PBMCs isolated through density gradient centrifugation. PBMCs intended for TCR sequencing were cryopreserved in liquid nitrogen and were subsequently thawed in a 37 degrees C water bath. The sorted or isolated CD4+, CD8+ and CD8+ TEMRA cells had a purity of 90% or higher.

Sequencing was carried out using CD4+ T cells from PBMCs. The chain was built from TRBV9 and TRBJ2-1, with 7 bases matching TRBD1. This sequence was found in a human donor with Susac syndrome. The CDR3 protein: CASSITGVDEQFF. The nucleotide sequence reads TGTGCCAGCAGCATTACAGGGGTCGATGAGCAGTTCTTC.